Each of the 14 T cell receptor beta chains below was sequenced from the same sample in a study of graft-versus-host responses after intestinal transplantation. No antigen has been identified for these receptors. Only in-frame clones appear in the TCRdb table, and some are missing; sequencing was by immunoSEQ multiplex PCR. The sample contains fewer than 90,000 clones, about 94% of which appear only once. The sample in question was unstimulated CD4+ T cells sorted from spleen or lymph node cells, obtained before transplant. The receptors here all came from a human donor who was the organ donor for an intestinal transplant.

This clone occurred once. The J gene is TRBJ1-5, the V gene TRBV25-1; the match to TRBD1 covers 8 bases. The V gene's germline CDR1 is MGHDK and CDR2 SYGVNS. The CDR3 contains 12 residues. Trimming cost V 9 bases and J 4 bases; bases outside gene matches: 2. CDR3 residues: CASNRGNQPQHF. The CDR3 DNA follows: TGTGCCAGTAACAGGGGGAATCAGCCCCAGCATTTT.

The CDR3 nucleotides are TGTGCCAGCAGACTAACCCCGGGCAGGGAGAGCTCCTATAATTCACCCCTCCACTTT. The encoded protein is CASRLTPGRESSYNSPLHF. The chain couples TRBV28 to TRBJ1-6; a weak D match, TRBD1 (5 bases). Per the germline V gene, CDR1 is MDHEN and CDR2 is SYDVKM. The CDR3 has 19 amino acids. Trimming left V 6 bases short and J 0 bases short, with 21 bases between.

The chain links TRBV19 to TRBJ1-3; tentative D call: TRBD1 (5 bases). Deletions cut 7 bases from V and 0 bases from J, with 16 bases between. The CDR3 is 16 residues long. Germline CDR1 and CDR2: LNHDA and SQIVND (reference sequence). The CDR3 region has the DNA TGTGCCAGTACCCGAGGGGACCTGACCTCTGGAAACACCATATATTTT. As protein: CASTRGDLTSGNTIYF.

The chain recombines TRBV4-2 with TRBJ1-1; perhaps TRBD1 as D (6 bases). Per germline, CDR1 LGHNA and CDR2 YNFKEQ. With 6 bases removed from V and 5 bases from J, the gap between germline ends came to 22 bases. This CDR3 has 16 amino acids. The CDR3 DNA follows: TGTGCCAGCAGAGAATCTGGGGGCGCCGGATATACTGAAGCTTTCTTT. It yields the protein CASRESGGAGYTEAFF.

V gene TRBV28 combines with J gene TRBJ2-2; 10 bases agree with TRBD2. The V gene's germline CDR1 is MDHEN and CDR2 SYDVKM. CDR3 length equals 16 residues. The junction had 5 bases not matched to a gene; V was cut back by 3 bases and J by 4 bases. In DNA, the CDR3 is TGTGCCAGCAGTTTTAGCGGGGGGCCCAGCACCGGGGAGCTGTTTTTT. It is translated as CASSFSGGPSTGELFF.

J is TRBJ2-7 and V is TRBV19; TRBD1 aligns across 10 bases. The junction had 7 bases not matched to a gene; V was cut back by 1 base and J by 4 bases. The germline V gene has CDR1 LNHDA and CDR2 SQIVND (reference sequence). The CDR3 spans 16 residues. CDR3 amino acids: CASSIGRDRGKYEQYF. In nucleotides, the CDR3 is TGTGCCAGTAGTATAGGGCGGGACAGGGGAAAATACGAGCAGTACTTC.

The CDR3 region is CASSQGGQGSLEQYF. DNA of the CDR3: TGCGCCAGCAGCCAAGGCGGACAGGGCAGCCTGGAGCAGTACTTC. The gene calls are TRBV4-1 and TRBJ2-7; TRBD1 matches 8 bases. V shed 1 base and J 7 bases; nucleotides not matched to a gene: 9. The CDR3 is made up of 15 amino acids. Looked up from germline, CDR1 is MGHRA and CDR2 is YSYEKL.

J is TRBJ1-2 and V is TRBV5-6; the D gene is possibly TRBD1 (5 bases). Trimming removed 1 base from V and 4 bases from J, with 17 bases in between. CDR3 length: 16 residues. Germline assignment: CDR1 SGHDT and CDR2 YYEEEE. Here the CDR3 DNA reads TGTGCCAGCAGCTTGAGCGTGGGACCCGCGGGCTATGGCTACACCTTC. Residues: CASSLSVGPAGYGYTF.

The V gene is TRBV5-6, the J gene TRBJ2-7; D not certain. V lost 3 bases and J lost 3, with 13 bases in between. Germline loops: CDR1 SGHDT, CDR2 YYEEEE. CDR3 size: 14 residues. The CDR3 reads CASSYGLFHYEQYF. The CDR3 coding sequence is TGTGCCAGCAGCTATGGTTTATTCCACTACGAGCAGTACTTC.

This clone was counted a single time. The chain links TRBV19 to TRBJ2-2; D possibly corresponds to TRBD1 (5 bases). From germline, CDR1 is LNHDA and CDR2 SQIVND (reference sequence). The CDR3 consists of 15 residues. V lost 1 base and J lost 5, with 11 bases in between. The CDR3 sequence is CASSIANRWTGELFF. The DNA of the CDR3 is TGTGCCAGTAGTATAGCCAACAGGTGGACCGGGGAGCTGTTTTTT. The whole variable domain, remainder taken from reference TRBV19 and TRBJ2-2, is DGGITQSPKYLFRKEGQNVTLSCEQNLNHDAMYWYRQDPGQGLRLIYYSQIVNDFQKGDIAEGYSVSREKKESFPLTVTSAQKNPTAFYLCASSIANRWTGELFFGEGSRLTVL.

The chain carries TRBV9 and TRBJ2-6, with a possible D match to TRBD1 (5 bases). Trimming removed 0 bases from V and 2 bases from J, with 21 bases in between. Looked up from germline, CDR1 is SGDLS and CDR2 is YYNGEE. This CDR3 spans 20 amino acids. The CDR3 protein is CASSVATGSGSRAGANVLTF. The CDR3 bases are TGTGCCAGCAGCGTAGCTACCGGCTCAGGGTCTCGAGCTGGGGCCAACGTCCTGACTTTC.

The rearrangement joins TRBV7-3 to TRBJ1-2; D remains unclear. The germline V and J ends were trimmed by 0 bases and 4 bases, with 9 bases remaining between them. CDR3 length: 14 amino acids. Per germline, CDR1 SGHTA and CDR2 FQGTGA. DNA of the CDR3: TGTGCCAGCAGCTTAACGGCGGATGGCTATGGCTACACCTTC. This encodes CASSLTADGYGYTF.

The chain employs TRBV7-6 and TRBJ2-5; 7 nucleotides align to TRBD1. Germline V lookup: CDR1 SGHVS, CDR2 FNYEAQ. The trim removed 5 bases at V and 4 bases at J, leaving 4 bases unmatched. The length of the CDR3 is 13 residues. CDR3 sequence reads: CASSSRGLETQYF. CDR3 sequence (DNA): TGTGCCAGCAGCAGCAGGGGGTTAGAGACCCAGTACTTC.

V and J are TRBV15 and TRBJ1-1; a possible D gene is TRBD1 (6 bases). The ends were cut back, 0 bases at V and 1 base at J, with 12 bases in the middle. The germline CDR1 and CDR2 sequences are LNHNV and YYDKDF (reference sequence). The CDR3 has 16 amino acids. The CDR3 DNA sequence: TGTGCCACCAGCAGAGATTTCGGCAGGGGGAACACTGAAGCTTTCTTT. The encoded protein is CATSRDFGRGNTEAFF.